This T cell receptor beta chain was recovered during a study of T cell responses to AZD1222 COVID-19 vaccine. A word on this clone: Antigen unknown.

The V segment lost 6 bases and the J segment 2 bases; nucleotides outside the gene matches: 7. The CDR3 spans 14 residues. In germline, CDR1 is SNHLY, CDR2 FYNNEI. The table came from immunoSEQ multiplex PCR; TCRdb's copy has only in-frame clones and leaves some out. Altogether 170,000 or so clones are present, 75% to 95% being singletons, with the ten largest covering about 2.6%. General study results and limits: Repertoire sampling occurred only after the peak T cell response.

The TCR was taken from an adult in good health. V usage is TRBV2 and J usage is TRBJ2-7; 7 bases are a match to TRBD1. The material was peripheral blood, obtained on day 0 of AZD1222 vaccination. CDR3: CASREQGMTYEQYF. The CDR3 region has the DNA TGTGCCAGCAGAGAACAGGGGATGACCTACGAGCAGTACTTC. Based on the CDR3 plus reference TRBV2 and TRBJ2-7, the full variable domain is EPEVTQTPSHQVTQMGQEVILRCVPISNHLYFYWYRQILGQKVEFLVSFYNNEISEKSEIFDDQFSVERPDGSNFTLKIRSTKLEDSAMYFCASREQGMTYEQYFGPGTRLTVT.